Listed here are 21 T cell receptor beta chains from one sample, sequenced in a study of shared clonotypes between healthy human individuals (dated by TCRdb to 2020 to 2021). The receptor library was made with the immunoSEQ multiplex PCR assay. As stored in TCRdb, this immuneACCESS dataset retains in-frame rearrangements with V and J assigned. A fraction of the clones does not appear; measured against another copy, unresolved V genes explain less than half of the discrepancy, and the remainder lacks a known reason. In this sample the table shows hundreds of thousands of clones, roughly 94% of which occur a single time. The ten largest account for approximately 24% of the sample. CD8 naive samples consisted of CD45RO-negative cells that were positively selected for CCR7, yielding a CD45RA+CCR7+ population without TemRA cells. Sequenced material: naive CD8+ T cells sorted from blood. The sample's cell subset or site, from its label and the paper: CD45RA+CCR7+. All receptors derive from a man younger than 40 in good health.

V usage is TRBV6-6 and J usage is TRBJ2-7, with D possibly TRBD1 on 7 matching bases. In germline, CDR1 is MNHNY, CDR2 SVGAGI (reference sequence). The CDR3 has 16 amino acids. Trimming cost V 5 bases and J 3 bases, with 20 bases left between them. The DNA of the CDR3 is TGTGCCAGCAGTCCTCTTCCAGGGGGAGGAGTCTACGAGCAGTACTTC. It codes for CASSPLPGGGVYEQYF.

The chain is built from TRBV10-2 and TRBJ2-7; the match to TRBD2 covers 9 bases. The ends lost 3 bases at V and 0 bases at J; junction bases unmatched: 3. Per germline, CDR1 WSHSY and CDR2 SAAADI. There are 15 residues in the CDR3. This CDR3 is CASSDLAGSSYEQYF. The CDR3 nucleotides are TGCGCCAGCAGTGACCTAGCGGGAAGCTCCTACGAGCAGTACTTC.

The sample holds one count of this clone. The identical CDR3 is also encoded by other nucleotide sequences in the sample. The chain joins TRBV5-1 to TRBJ2-7, with unresolved D. V lost 6 bases and J 1 base, leaving 8 bases between the germline ends. CDR1 is SGHRS, CDR2 YFSETQ, per germline. The CDR3 is 12 residues long. In nucleotides, the CDR3 is TGCGCCAGCACCGGCAGTTCCTACGAGCAGTACTTC. Translated, it gives CASTGSSYEQYF.

The chain combines TRBV4-1 with TRBJ1-1; TRBD1 matches 8 bases. This CDR3 has 15 amino acids. The V segment lost 3 bases and the J segment 1 base; nucleotides outside the gene matches: 4. Germline lookup yields CDR1 MGHRA and CDR2 YSYEKL. The CDR3 DNA reads as TGCGCCAGCAGCCACGCCGGGACAGGGAACACTGAAGCTTTCTTT. Encoded protein: CASSHAGTGNTEAFF.

In nucleotides, the CDR3 is TGTGCCAGCAGCTCCCCCACTAGCGGGCCGTCCTACGAGCAGTACTTC. It encodes CASSSPTSGPSYEQYF. The V call is TRBV11-1, the J call TRBJ2-7, with 9 nucleotides matching TRBD2. Germline CDR1 and CDR2: SGHAT and FQDESV (reference sequence). The CDR3 extends over 16 amino acids. With 4 bases clipped from V and 1 base from J, the junction kept 8 bases outside the gene matches.

This sequence joins TRBV19 and TRBJ1-1; D is uncertain. This CDR3 has 17 amino acids. From germline, CDR1 is LNHDA and CDR2 SQIVND (reference sequence). V lost 7 bases, J lost 1 base, and 22 bases lay in between. The DNA of the CDR3 is TGTGCCAGTATGTCCCTTACCATTTATGGAACGAACACTGAAGCTTTCTTT. It encodes CASMSLTIYGTNTEAFF.

J is TRBJ2-1 and V is TRBV30; possible D gene TRBD2, 6 bases. Germline loops: CDR1 GTSNPN, CDR2 SVGIG (reference sequence). The germline V and J ends were trimmed by 5 bases and 1 base, with 12 bases remaining between them. The CDR3 length is 14 residues. The CDR3 DNA follows: TGTGCCTGGGCGCCGGGACTTTCCTACAATGAGCAGTTCTTC. This sequence encodes CAWAPGLSYNEQFF.

This sequence joins TRBV30 and TRBJ1-2; TRBD1 aligns across 8 bases. The CDR3 runs 14 residues. V trimming: 5 bases; J trimming: 3 bases; junction bases outside the gene matches: 8. The germline V gene encodes CDR1 GTSNPN and CDR2 SVGIG (reference sequence). Here the CDR3 DNA reads TGTGCCTGGGCTACTCCAGGGGGCTACTATGGCTACACCTTC. Translating gives CAWATPGGYYGYTF.

As regards this clone: This CDR3 is also generated by other DNA sequences in the sample. The chain has TRBV7-9 and TRBJ2-7; D not resolved. Trimming removed 1 base from V and 3 bases from J, with 4 bases in between. The CDR3 is 12 residues long. Per the germline V gene, CDR1 is SEHNR and CDR2 is FQNEAQ (reference sequence). CDR3 region: CASSLGSYEQYF. The CDR3 coding sequence is TGTGCCAGCAGCTTAGGCAGCTACGAGCAGTACTTC.

The chain couples TRBV11-2 to TRBJ2-7; D gene ambiguous. The CDR3 consists of 12 residues. Germline-derived CDR1 and CDR2 are SGHAT and FQNNGV. V was pared by 1 base and J by 4 bases, with 5 bases between. The CDR3 region is CASSLARYEQYF. The CDR3 region has the DNA TGTGCCAGCAGCTTAGCCAGGTACGAGCAGTACTTC.

The J gene is TRBJ2-1, the V gene TRBV2; 14 bases are shared with TRBD2. The ends lost 5 bases at V and 10 bases at J; junction bases unmatched: 4. The CDR3 covers 14 residues. CDR1 is SNHLY and CDR2 is FYNNEI in the germline V gene. DNA for the CDR3: TGTGCCAGCAGTCCGGGACTAGCGGGAGTCGAGCAGTTCTTC. Protein product: CASSPGLAGVEQFF.

This clone was detected once. The CDR3 region is CASSSRKGTVPYEQYF. The CDR3 DNA follows: TGTGCCAGCAGCTCACGGAAGGGGACCGTCCCCTACGAGCAGTACTTC. V and J are TRBV21-1 and TRBJ2-7. TRBV21-1 counts as a pseudogene. This CDR3 spans 16 amino acids.

The gene calls are TRBV27 and TRBJ2-5, with a tentative D call TRBD2 (5 bases). Trimming shortened V by 6 bases and J by 5 bases, and 16 bases separated the two germline ends. Germline loops: CDR1 MNHEY, CDR2 SMNVEV (reference sequence). The CDR3 contains 14 residues. CDR3 bases: TGTGCCAGCAGGATCGGCGTTTCGGGGGAGACCCAGTACTTC. Translating gives CASRIGVSGETQYF.

The rearrangement uses TRBV9 and TRBJ2-1, with 9 positions matching TRBD2. CDR3 length: 15 amino acids. Per germline, CDR1 SGDLS and CDR2 YYNGEE. The V gene end was trimmed by 3 bases and the J gene end by 3 bases; junction bases not matched to a gene: 4. The CDR3: CASSEFSGSYNEQFF. CDR3 coding DNA: TGTGCCAGCAGCGAATTTAGCGGGAGCTACAATGAGCAGTTCTTC.

The genes are TRBV4-1 and TRBJ2-2; TRBD2 aligns across 7 bases. After removal of 1 base from V and 3 bases from J, the junction contained 5 bases not matched to a gene. The length of the CDR3 is 16 residues. Germline lookup yields CDR1 MGHRA and CDR2 YSYEKL. The CDR3 DNA follows: TGCGCCAGCAGCCAAGGCGCTAGCGGCCACACCGGGGAGCTGTTTTTT. Translating it yields CASSQGASGHTGELFF.

The V call is TRBV7-9, the J call TRBJ2-5, with D maybe TRBD1 (8 bases). CDR1 and CDR2 from the germline V gene are SEHNR and FQNEAQ (reference sequence). Trimming pared 5 bases from V and 2 bases from J, leaving 18 bases between. This CDR3 spans 16 amino acids. The CDR3 loop reads CASSGAGQDKQETQYF. CDR3 DNA sequence: TGTGCCAGCAGCGGAGCGGGACAGGATAAGCAAGAGACCCAGTACTTC.

This rearrangement joins TRBV25-1 to TRBJ2-7; D call uncertain. V dropped 6 bases and J dropped 2 bases, with 8 bases sitting between them. The CDR3 is made up of 12 amino acids. Germline values: CDR1 MGHDK, CDR2 SYGVNS. This chain's CDR3 is CASRAAPYEQYF. The CDR3 DNA reads TGTGCCAGCAGGGCGGCCCCCTACGAGCAGTACTTC.

J is TRBJ2-7 and V is TRBV27; 12 bases align to TRBD2. Looked up from germline, CDR1 is MNHEY and CDR2 is SMNVEV (reference sequence). The CDR3 runs 15 residues. Trimming took 5 bases from V and 4 from J; bases not matched to a gene: 6. CDR3 sequence (DNA): TGTGCCAGCAGTGGGCTAGCGGGAGGGGAGTACGAGCAGTACTTC. It encodes CASSGLAGGEYEQYF.

V and J are TRBV4-1 and TRBJ2-2, with D possibly being TRBD2 (7 bases). V shed 0 bases and J shed 5 bases, with 13 bases lying between them. The germline V gene encodes CDR1 MGHRA and CDR2 YSYEKL. The CDR3 runs 16 residues. In DNA, the CDR3 is TGCGCCAGCAGCCAAGATCCCAGGGGAGGGACCGGGGAGCTGTTTTTT. Translating it yields CASSQDPRGGTGELFF.

The chain is built from TRBV5-4 and TRBJ2-1; D may be TRBD1 (5 bases). The germline CDR1 and CDR2 sequences are SGHNT and YYREEE (reference sequence). V lost 4 bases to trimming and J lost 9 bases, with 11 bases between them. The CDR3 is 12 amino acids. The CDR3 nucleotides are TGTGCCAGCAGCCTGGGGCTCCTTGAGCAGTTCTTC. Encoded protein: CASSLGLLEQFF. Full variable domain (rest looked up from reference TRBV5-4 and TRBJ2-1): ETGVTQSPTHLIKTRGQQVTLRCSSQSGHNTVSWYQQALGQGPQFIFQYYREEENGRGNFPPRFSGLQFPNYSSELNVNALELDDSALYLCASSLGLLEQFFGPGTRLTVL.

This clone has just one count. The CDR3 nucleotides are TGTGCCTGGAGCCTCGAAAGAAGACTAGCGGGAGCGGTGGGCGGGGAGCTGTTTTTT. This gives the protein CAWSLERRLAGAVGGELFF. V gene TRBV30 combines with J gene TRBJ2-2; TRBD2 matches 12 bases. The CDR3 has 19 amino acids. Germline-derived CDR1 and CDR2 are GTSNPN and SVGIG (reference sequence). V trimming: 3 bases; J trimming: 7 bases; junction bases outside the gene matches: 18.